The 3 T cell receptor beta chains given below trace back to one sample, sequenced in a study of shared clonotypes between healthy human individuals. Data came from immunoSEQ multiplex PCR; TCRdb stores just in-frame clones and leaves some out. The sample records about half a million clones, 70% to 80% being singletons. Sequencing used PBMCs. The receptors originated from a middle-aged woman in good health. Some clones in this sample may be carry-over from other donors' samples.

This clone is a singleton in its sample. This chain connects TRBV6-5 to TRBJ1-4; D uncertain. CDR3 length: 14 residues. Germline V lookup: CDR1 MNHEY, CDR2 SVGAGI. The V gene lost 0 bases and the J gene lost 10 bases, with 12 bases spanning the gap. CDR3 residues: CASSYSPDGGKLFF. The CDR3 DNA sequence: TGTGCCAGCAGTTACTCGCCGGACGGCGGAAAACTGTTTTTT.

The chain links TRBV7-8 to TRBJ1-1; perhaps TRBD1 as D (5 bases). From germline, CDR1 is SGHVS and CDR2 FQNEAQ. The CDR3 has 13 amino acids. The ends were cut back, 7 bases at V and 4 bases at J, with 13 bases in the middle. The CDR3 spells CASTFNQGTEAFF. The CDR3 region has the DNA TGTGCCAGCACCTTTAACCAGGGCACTGAAGCTTTCTTT. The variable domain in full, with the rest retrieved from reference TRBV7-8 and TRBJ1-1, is GAGVSQSPRYKVAKRGQDVALRCDPISGHVSLFWYQQALGQGPEFLTYFQNEAQLDKSGLPSDRFFAERPEGSVSTLKIQRTQQEDSAVYLCASTFNQGTEAFFGQGTRLTVV.

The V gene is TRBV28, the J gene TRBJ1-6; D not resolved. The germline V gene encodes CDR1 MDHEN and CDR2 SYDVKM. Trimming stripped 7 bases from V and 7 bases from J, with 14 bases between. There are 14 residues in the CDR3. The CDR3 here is CASISPAGNSPLHF. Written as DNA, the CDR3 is TGTGCCAGCATCTCACCGGCGGGAAATTCACCCCTCCACTTT.